This section outlines one T cell receptor (beta chain) sequence together with its context. The data are from a study of long-term antiretroviral therapy in people with HIV. Inclusion required at least two post-ART and at least one pre-ART PBMC samples. The immunoSEQ assay was v3.0, run at survey level. Some clones are missing from TCRdb's copy, which holds only in-frame ones; the method was immunoSEQ multiplex PCR. Here the sample spans approximately 22,000 clones, approximately 80% being singletons. The CDR3 has 16 amino acids. V shed 3 bases and J 9 bases; nucleotides not matched to a gene: 12. Germline V gene data show CDR1 as SGHAT and CDR2 as FQDESV (reference sequence).

The receptor was derived from a woman in her forties or fifties with HIV. The gene calls are TRBV11-1 and TRBJ2-1; TRBD2 matches 9 bases. Sequenced here: unsorted PBMCs, sampled 1.9 years after starting antiretroviral therapy. Written as DNA, the CDR3 is TGTGCCAGCAGCTTCGCCTTACTAGCGGGTGGGGTTGAGCAGTTCTTC. Residues: CASSFALLAGGVEQFF. Full variable domain (missing parts from reference TRBV11-1 and TRBJ2-1): EAEVAQSPRYKITEKSQAVAFWCDPISGHATLYWYRQILGQGPELLVQFQDESVVDDSQLPKDRFSAERLKGVDSTLKIQPAELGDSAMYLCASSFALLAGGVEQFFGPGTRLTVL.